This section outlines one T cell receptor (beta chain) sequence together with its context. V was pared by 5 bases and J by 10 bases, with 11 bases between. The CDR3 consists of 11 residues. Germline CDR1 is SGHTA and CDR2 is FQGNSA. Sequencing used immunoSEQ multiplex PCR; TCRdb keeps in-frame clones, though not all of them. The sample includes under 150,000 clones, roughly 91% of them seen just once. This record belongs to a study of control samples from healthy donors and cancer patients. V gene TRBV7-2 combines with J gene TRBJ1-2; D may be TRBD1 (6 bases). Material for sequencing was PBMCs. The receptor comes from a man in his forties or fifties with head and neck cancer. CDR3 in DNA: TGTGCCAGCAGCGCAGGGACACTCTACACCTTC. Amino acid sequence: CASSAGTLYTF.